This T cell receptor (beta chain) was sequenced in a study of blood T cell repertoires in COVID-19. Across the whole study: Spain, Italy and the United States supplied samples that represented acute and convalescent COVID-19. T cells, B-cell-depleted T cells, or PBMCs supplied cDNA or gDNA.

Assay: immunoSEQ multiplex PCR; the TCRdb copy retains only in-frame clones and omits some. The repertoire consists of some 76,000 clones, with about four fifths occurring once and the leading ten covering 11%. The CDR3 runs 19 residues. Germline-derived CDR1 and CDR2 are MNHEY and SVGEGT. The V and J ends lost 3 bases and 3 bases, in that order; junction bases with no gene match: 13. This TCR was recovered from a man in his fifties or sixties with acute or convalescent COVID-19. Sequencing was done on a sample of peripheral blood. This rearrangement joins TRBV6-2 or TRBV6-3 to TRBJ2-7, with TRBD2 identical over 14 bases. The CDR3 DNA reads TGTGCCAGCAGTTATCGCCTCCCGGGACTAGCGGGAGATGGCTACGAGCAGTACTTC. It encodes CASSYRLPGLAGDGYEQYF.